The 14 T cell receptor beta chains presented below share a single source sample, sequenced in a study of beta chain features in type 1 diabetes. Whole-study findings and limits: People with Type 1 diabetes carried modestly yet significantly shorter TCRB CDR3s in all four CD4+ subsets.

Their antigen targets remain unknown. All of the isolated RNA was reverse transcribed, so expressed TCRB transcripts were sequenced. Clones were read by immunoSEQ multiplex PCR, and TCRdb kept only the in-frame ones, dropping some. This table holds under 300,000 clones, approximately 14% found once. Sequenced material: naive CD4+ T cells from blood. All receptors come from a man aged 25-40 years with type 1 diabetes.

The chain couples TRBV30 to TRBJ1-4; no firm D call. Trimming left V 0 bases short and J 5 bases short, with 7 bases between. Germline values: CDR1 GTSNPN, CDR2 SVGIG (reference sequence). The CDR3 is 13 residues long. Here the CDR3 reads CAWSVRRNEKLFF. CDR3 DNA: TGTGCCTGGAGTGTACGGAGGAATGAAAAACTGTTTTTT.

This clone was seen a handful of times. This chain uses TRBV11-2 with TRBJ2-7, with a possible D match to TRBD2 (5 bases). V lost 0 bases and J 3 bases, leaving 9 bases between the germline ends. Germline V gene data show CDR1 as SGHAT and CDR2 as FQNNGV. This CDR3 is 14 amino acids long. This chain's CDR3 is CASSLETGNYEQYF. The CDR3 region has the DNA TGTGCCAGCAGCTTAGAGACGGGGAACTACGAGCAGTACTTC.

The chain is built from TRBV5-1 and TRBJ2-5; 10 nucleotides match TRBD2. The length of the CDR3 is 16 residues. Germline loops: CDR1 SGHRS, CDR2 YFSETQ. The junction had 5 bases not matched to a gene; V was cut back by 0 bases and J by 3 bases. In nucleotides, the CDR3 is TGCGCCAGCAGCTTGGAAGCGGGAGGGCCAGAAGAGACCCAGTACTTC. Amino acid sequence: CASSLEAGGPEETQYF.

The sample holds a few counts of this clone. The chain recombines TRBV27 with TRBJ1-1, with D maybe TRBD1 (6 bases). This CDR3 comprises 16 residues. CDR1 MNHEY and CDR2 SMNVEV come from the germline V gene (reference sequence). The V end lost 4 bases, the J end lost 1 base, and 16 bases lay between the germline ends. Here the CDR3 DNA reads TGTGCCAGCAGTTCAGCCCGGGACACTCCGAACACTGAAGCTTTCTTT. It specifies CASSSARDTPNTEAFF.

This clone has a handful of counts. The V call is TRBV7-2, the J call TRBJ2-1; 11 nucleotides align to TRBD2. With 10 bases clipped from V and 5 bases from J, the junction kept 4 bases outside the gene matches. Germline V gene lookup returns CDR1 SGHTA and CDR2 FQGNSA. The CDR3 consists of 13 residues. CDR3 nucleotides: TGTGCCACGGGACTAGCGGTTAACAATGAGCAGTTCTTC. This codes for CATGLAVNNEQFF.

The sample holds a few counts of this clone. This chain links TRBV11-3 with TRBJ2-3, with a weak D call TRBD1 (7 bases). Germline values: CDR1 SGHNT, CDR2 YENEEA. The CDR3 length is 14 residues. The V and J ends lost 5 bases and 6 bases respectively, with 15 bases between them. DNA for the CDR3: TGTGCCAGCAGCCCGCGACAGGGAGGCGATACGCAGTATTTT. Protein: CASSPRQGGDTQYF.

With respect to this clone: The same CDR3 is also encoded by other DNA sequences in this sample. The chain couples TRBV4-1 to TRBJ2-7; 8 bases align to TRBD1. Per the germline V gene, CDR1 is MGHRA and CDR2 is YSYEKL. Trimming took 4 bases from V and 0 from J; bases not matched to a gene: 5. The CDR3 is 15 residues long. The CDR3 protein is CASSPGQGPSYEQYF. The CDR3 region has the DNA TGCGCCAGCAGCCCTGGACAGGGCCCCTCCTACGAGCAGTACTTC.

The chain carries TRBV16 and TRBJ2-7, with 8 bases fitting TRBD1. Germline V gene sequence: CDR1 KGHSY, CDR2 FQNENV. The J segment lost 7 bases and the V segment lost 4 bases, leaving 12 bases of the junction unmatched. The CDR3 contains 15 residues. This chain's CDR3 is CASSPTGTGRWEQYF. The CDR3 DNA reads as TGTGCCAGCAGCCCTACCGGGACAGGCAGGTGGGAGCAGTACTTC.

The gene calls are TRBV5-1 and TRBJ2-5; D uncertain. Germline values: CDR1 SGHRS, CDR2 YFSETQ. This CDR3 is 14 amino acids long. V was trimmed by 1 base and J by 2 bases, leaving 9 bases between them. The CDR3 protein is CASSLRQDQETQYF. CDR3 nucleotide sequence: TGCGCCAGCAGCTTGAGGCAGGATCAAGAGACCCAGTACTTC. The whole variable domain, remainder taken from reference TRBV5-1 and TRBJ2-5, is KAGVTQTPRYLIKTRGQQVTLSCSPISGHRSVSWYQQTPGQGLQFLFEYFSETQRNKGNFPGRFSGRQFSNSRSEMNVSTLELGDSALYLCASSLRQDQETQYFGPGTRLLVL.

This clone was picked up a small number of times. The gene calls are TRBV2 and TRBJ2-7; weak D call: TRBD1 (6 bases). V dropped 5 bases and J dropped 0 bases, with 14 bases sitting between them. The CDR3 is 15 amino acids. Germline-derived CDR1 and CDR2 are SNHLY and FYNNEI. The CDR3 nucleotides read TGTGCCAGCAGTCCTCGACAGGCTATCTCCTACGAGCAGTACTTC. This encodes CASSPRQAISYEQYF.

The chain uses TRBV18 and TRBJ1-2; D may be TRBD1 (5 bases). Germline CDR1 reads KGHSH; CDR2 reads LQKENI. Trimming removed 2 bases at V and 4 bases at J, with 11 bases between. This CDR3 is built from 14 residues. CDR3 in amino acids: CASSPDSTTYGYTF. CDR3 coding DNA: TGTGCCAGCTCACCAGACAGTACAACCTATGGCTACACCTTC.

The CDR3 reads CASSPYLPSDTQYF. The CDR3 DNA is TGCGCCAGCAGCCCCTATTTACCTTCGGATACGCAGTATTTT. This chain joins TRBV5-1 and TRBJ2-3; D gene unclear. Germline CDR1 reads SGHRS; CDR2 reads YFSETQ. The CDR3 length is 14 residues. Trimming left V 4 bases short and J 6 bases short, with 15 bases between.

The table lists this clone with a few counts. The rearrangement uses TRBV7-9 and TRBJ1-4; D is perhaps TRBD1 (6 bases). Germline values: CDR1 SEHNR, CDR2 FQNEAQ (reference sequence). The CDR3 spans 14 residues. V lost 5 bases, J lost 7 bases, and 14 bases lay in between. The CDR3 DNA follows: TGTGCCAGCAGCCAAACAGGGTTTGGTGAAAAACTGTTTTTT. Encoded protein: CASSQTGFGEKLFF.

This clone was seen more than once but under ten times. The CDR3 sequence: CASSAMTGSYGYTF. CDR3 DNA: TGCGCCAGCAGCGCGATGACAGGGAGCTATGGCTACACCTTC. The V and J genes are TRBV5-1 and TRBJ1-2, with 7 bases aligning to TRBD1. In germline, CDR1 is SGHRS, CDR2 YFSETQ. V lost 4 bases and J lost 4; bases outside the gene matches: 7. This CDR3 contains 14 residues. The whole variable domain, remainder taken from reference TRBV5-1 and TRBJ1-2, is KAGVTQTPRYLIKTRGQQVTLSCSPISGHRSVSWYQQTPGQGLQFLFEYFSETQRNKGNFPGRFSGRQFSNSRSEMNVSTLELGDSALYLCASSAMTGSYGYTFGSGTRLTVV.